The clone carrying this TCR beta chain has only one observation. The data were obtained in a study of blood T cell repertoires in COVID-19. On the study more broadly: Acute-phase and convalescent COVID-19 samples originated in the United States, Italy and Spain. T cells, B-cell-depleted T cells, or PBMCs supplied cDNA or gDNA.

Seattle patients were enrolled while actively infected and followed longitudinally. TCRdb's copy holds only in-frame clones and misses some; the assay was immunoSEQ multiplex PCR. The sample carries over 250,000 clones, more than 85% recorded once. The CDR3 length is 12 residues. The germline V gene has CDR1 SEHNR and CDR2 FQNEAQ (reference sequence). Trimming stripped 6 bases from V and 6 bases from J, with 11 bases between. The sequencing input was peripheral blood. This clonotype was obtained from a woman in her twenties or thirties with COVID-19, enrolled during active disease. The chain recombines TRBV7-9 with TRBJ1-2; D possibly corresponds to TRBD1 (6 bases). The CDR3 loop reads CASRGTTHGYTF. Written as DNA, the CDR3 is TGTGCCAGCAGGGGGACAACCCATGGCTACACCTTC.